Included here is one TCR beta chain sequence, with context. The antigen is not known. Sequenced by immunoSEQ multiplex PCR; TCRdb stores in-frame clones only, minus some. The sample holds fewer than 1.6 million clones, just under 99% seen once. The data are from a study of shared clonotypes between healthy human individuals. In the study overall: Aged 18 to 49, the donors were two women and three men.

The study separated CD4+ cells into CD45RA+ naive and CD45RA-negative memory subsets. Overall study findings and caveats: Generally, naive subsets came out with larger estimated richness than memory subsets. Clonotypes that were shared across a few donors made up around 5% of naive CD4 clonotypes.

The CDR3 sequence is 14 residues long. The V segment lost 5 bases and the J segment 10 bases; nucleotides outside the gene matches: 4. Germline CDR1 and CDR2: MNHEY and SVGAGI. This receptor was identified in a man aged 25 to 45 in good health. The sequencing input was naive CD4+ T cells sorted from blood. Subset given: CD45RA+ positively selected. The chain links TRBV6-5 to TRBJ2-1; 14 bases map to TRBD2. CDR3 loop: CASSMGLAGVEQFF. CDR3 DNA sequence: TGTGCCAGCAGTATGGGACTAGCGGGAGTCGAGCAGTTCTTC.